The 14 T cell receptor beta chains below come from one sample, sequenced in a study of blood T cell repertoires in COVID-19. The protocol was immunoSEQ multiplex PCR, while the TCRdb copy is restricted to in-frame clones and leaves out a portion. Of approximately 220,000 clones in the sample, roughly four fifths were seen once. Sequenced material: peripheral blood. All receptors derive from a woman between 40 and 50 years old with active or convalescent COVID-19.

The genes are TRBV28 and TRBJ1-3; TRBD1 might be the D (5 bases). Per the germline V gene, CDR1 is MDHEN and CDR2 is SYDVKM. V lost 5 bases, J lost 0 bases, and 20 bases lay in between. The CDR3 consists of 18 residues. The CDR3 here is CASSLEWGRDFSGNTIYF. DNA of the CDR3: TGTGCCAGCAGTCTCGAGTGGGGGAGGGATTTCTCTGGAAACACCATATATTTT.

This clone was seen a single time. The rearrangement uses TRBV6-2 or TRBV6-3 and TRBJ2-3, with TRBD2 identical over 8 bases. The J segment lost 5 bases and the V segment lost 6 bases, leaving 7 bases of the junction unmatched. The germline V gene encodes CDR1 MNHEY and CDR2 SVGEGT. The CDR3 has 14 residues. Written as DNA, the CDR3 is TGTGCCAGCAGCCCGACTAGCGTGAAAGATACGCAGTATTTT. It codes for CASSPTSVKDTQYF.

The chain joins TRBV5-1 to TRBJ1-2, with D possibly matching TRBD1 (5 bases). The CDR3 is made up of 12 amino acids. Germline V CDR1 and CDR2: SGHRS, YFSETQ. Trimming removed 5 bases at V and 4 bases at J, with 9 bases between. The DNA for the CDR3 is TGCGCCAGCAGGCCAGACAGCTATGGCTACACCTTC. It is translated as CASRPDSYGYTF.

The chain uses TRBV19 and TRBJ1-5; tentative D call: TRBD1 (6 bases). Germline V gene lookup returns CDR1 LNHDA and CDR2 SQIVND (reference sequence). Between the trimmed V and J ends, which lost 1 base and 7 bases, there was a span of 11 bases. The CDR3 loop spans 14 amino acids. The CDR3 sequence: CASSIVGGRQPQHF. CDR3 nucleotide sequence: TGTGCCAGTAGTATAGTTGGGGGCAGGCAGCCCCAGCATTTT. Variable domain in full (rest from reference TRBV19 and TRBJ1-5): DGGITQSPKYLFRKEGQNVTLSCEQNLNHDAMYWYRQDPGQGLRLIYYSQIVNDFQKGDIAEGYSVSREKKESFPLTVTSAQKNPTAFYLCASSIVGGRQPQHFGDGTRLSIL.

The J gene is TRBJ1-1, the V gene TRBV19, with D possibly matching TRBD1 (5 bases). This CDR3 spans 10 amino acids. Trimming cost V 4 bases and J 11 bases, with 8 bases left between them. The germline gives CDR1 LNHDA, CDR2 SQIVND (reference sequence). The CDR3 spells CASSTGNAFF. CDR3 DNA: TGTGCCAGTAGTACAGGGAACGCTTTCTTT. Filled out from reference TRBV19 and TRBJ1-1, the complete variable domain reads DGGITQSPKYLFRKEGQNVTLSCEQNLNHDAMYWYRQDPGQGLRLIYYSQIVNDFQKGDIAEGYSVSREKKESFPLTVTSAQKNPTAFYLCASSTGNAFFGQGTRLTVV.

The chain recombines TRBV2 with TRBJ2-5, with D possibly being TRBD2 (5 bases). This CDR3 is built from 13 residues. Between the trimmed V and J ends, which lost 6 bases and 4 bases, there was a span of 12 bases. Germline loops: CDR1 SNHLY, CDR2 FYNNEI. The DNA for the CDR3 is TGTGCCAGCAGGGGCCGGGGATTAGAGACCCAGTACTTC. This encodes CASRGRGLETQYF. The complete variable domain, with remaining parts taken from reference TRBV2 and TRBJ2-5, reads EPEVTQTPSHQVTQMGQEVILRCVPISNHLYFYWYRQILGQKVEFLVSFYNNEISEKSEIFDDQFSVERPDGSNFTLKIRSTKLEDSAMYFCASRGRGLETQYFGPGTRLLVL.

The rearrangement uses TRBV30 and TRBJ1-1; D is unresolved. Germline V gene data show CDR1 as GTSNPN and CDR2 as SVGIG (reference sequence). Trimming took 0 bases from V and 1 from J, leaving 12 bases between them. The CDR3 consists of 15 residues. CDR3 nucleotides: TGTGCCTGGAGTGTTAAGTTGTCAGGGAACACTGAAGCTTTCTTT. Its protein is CAWSVKLSGNTEAFF. Supplemented by reference TRBV30 and TRBJ1-1, the full variable domain reads SQTIHQWPATLVQPVGSPLSLECTVEGTSNPNLYWYRQAAGRGLQLLFYSVGIGQISSEVPQNLSASRPQDRQFILSSKKLLLSDSGFYLCAWSVKLSGNTEAFFGQGTRLTVV.

The table lists this clone with a few counts. The J gene is TRBJ2-3, the V gene TRBV7-9, with a weak D call TRBD1 (8 bases). The V gene's germline CDR1 is SEHNR and CDR2 FQNEAQ (reference sequence). Trimming took 5 bases from V and 2 from J, leaving 17 bases between them. The CDR3 runs 16 residues. CDR3 amino acids: CASSTDREGFTDTQYF. Here the CDR3 DNA reads TGTGCCAGCAGCACGGACAGGGAGGGCTTCACAGATACGCAGTATTTT.

This chain connects TRBV24-1 to TRBJ2-1; the D is unclear. The CDR3 has 16 residues. Germline V gene lookup returns CDR1 KGHDR and CDR2 SFDVKD. The V and J ends lost 1 base and 8 bases respectively, with 17 bases between them. CDR3 sequence (DNA): TGTGCCACCAGTGATTTCGGCCCAAGTAGCCGGGATGAGCAGTTCTTC. Amino acids: CATSDFGPSSRDEQFF.

The V call is TRBV7-9, the J call TRBJ2-5, with TRBD1 matching 9 bases. Per germline, CDR1 SEHNR and CDR2 FQNEAQ (reference sequence). V dropped 5 bases and J dropped 1; count of bases not matched to a gene: 5. CDR3 length: 15 amino acids. The CDR3 spells CASSPTGGPQETQYF. The CDR3 DNA reads as TGTGCCAGCAGCCCTACAGGGGGCCCCCAAGAGACCCAGTACTTC.

The genes are TRBV7-3 and TRBJ1-6; 7 bases agree with TRBD1. V lost 6 bases, J lost 10 bases, and 6 bases stayed unmatched. The CDR3 consists of 13 residues. Germline V gene data show CDR1 as SGHTA and CDR2 as FQGTGA. This CDR3 reads CASRSTGDSPLHF. CDR3 sequence (DNA): TGTGCCAGCAGAAGTACAGGGGACTCACCCCTCCACTTT.

The chain recombines TRBV13 with TRBJ1-1, with 10 bases aligning to TRBD1. V trimming: 2 bases; J trimming: 1 base; junction bases outside the gene matches: 4. Germline CDR1 reads PRHDT; CDR2 reads FYEKMQ (reference sequence). This CDR3 comprises 16 residues. CDR3 sequence (DNA): TGTGCCAGCAGCTTACACGGGACAGGGGAGAACACTGAAGCTTTCTTT. The encoded protein is CASSLHGTGENTEAFF.

The chain carries TRBV27 and TRBJ2-7, with D possibly being TRBD1 (5 bases). The CDR3 length is 10 residues. The V gene's germline CDR1 is MNHEY and CDR2 SMNVEV (reference sequence). Trimming removed 7 bases from V and 8 bases from J, with 9 bases in between. The CDR3 nucleotides read TGTGCCAGCATCCAGGACAAGCAGTACTTC. It is translated as CASIQDKQYF.

The J gene is TRBJ2-7, the V gene TRBV19; possible D gene TRBD2, 6 bases. The CDR3 is 15 amino acids. The V end lost 3 bases, the J end lost 0 bases, and 12 bases lay between the germline ends. Germline CDR1 is LNHDA and CDR2 is SQIVND (reference sequence). CDR3 coding DNA: TGTGCCAGTAGTATCGGGGCGGGACTCTCCTACGAGCAGTACTTC. Encoded protein: CASSIGAGLSYEQYF. Together with reference TRBV19 and TRBJ2-7, the CDR3 gives the full variable domain: DGGITQSPKYLFRKEGQNVTLSCEQNLNHDAMYWYRQDPGQGLRLIYYSQIVNDFQKGDIAEGYSVSREKKESFPLTVTSAQKNPTAFYLCASSIGAGLSYEQYFGPGTRLTVT.